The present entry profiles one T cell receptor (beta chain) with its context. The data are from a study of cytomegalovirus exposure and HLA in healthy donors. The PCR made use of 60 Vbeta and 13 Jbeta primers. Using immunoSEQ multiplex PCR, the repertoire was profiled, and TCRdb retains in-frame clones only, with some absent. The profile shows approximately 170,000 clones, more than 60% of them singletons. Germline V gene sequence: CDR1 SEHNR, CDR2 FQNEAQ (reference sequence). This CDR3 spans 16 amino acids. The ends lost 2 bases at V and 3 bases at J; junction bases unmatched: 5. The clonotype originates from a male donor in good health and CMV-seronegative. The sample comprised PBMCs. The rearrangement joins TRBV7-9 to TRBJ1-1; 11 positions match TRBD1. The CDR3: CASSLRGQGGDTEAFF. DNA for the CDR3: TGTGCCAGCAGCTTAAGGGGACAGGGGGGGGACACTGAAGCTTTCTTT.